The next 5 T cell receptor beta chains were all read from a single sample in a study of cytomegalovirus exposure and HLA in healthy donors. Measured with immunoSEQ multiplex PCR; TCRdb has only the in-frame clones, and not every one. The table has over 120,000 clones, 85% to 95% seen once. Sequenced: PBMCs. The receptors were gathered from a man younger than 30 in good health and CMV-seropositive.

This chain joins TRBV11-2 and TRBJ1-3; D not resolved. The V gene lost 3 bases and the J gene lost 4 bases, with 7 bases spanning the gap. This CDR3 has 13 amino acids. Germline V lookup: CDR1 SGHAT, CDR2 FQNNGV. In DNA form, the CDR3 reads TGTGCCAGCAGCTTCGTGGGCGGAAACACCATATATTTT. Its translation is CASSFVGGNTIYF.

The V call is TRBV6-7, the J call TRBJ2-7; 7 bases agree with TRBD1. TRBV6-7 is labeled an ORF, and its function is uncertain. The V segment lost 5 bases and the J segment 3 bases; nucleotides outside the gene matches: 7. This CDR3 is built from 14 residues. In DNA, the CDR3 is TGTGCCAGCAGTCCCCGCTGGGACAGCTACGAGCAGTACTTC. Protein: CASSPRWDSYEQYF.

DNA for the CDR3: TGTGCCAGCAGTGAGGGGAACGGACCGGGATTCCACTACGAGCAGTACTTC. Translation: CASSEGNGPGFHYEQYF. The chain recombines TRBV6-1 with TRBJ2-7; possible D gene TRBD2, 5 bases. V was trimmed by 3 bases and J by 3 bases, leaving 21 bases between them. Germline V CDR1 and CDR2: MNHNS, SASEGT. The CDR3 runs to 17 residues.

The V gene is TRBV9, the J gene TRBJ2-4, with TRBD2 as a possible D gene (6 bases). With 0 bases removed from V and 6 bases from J, the gap between germline ends came to 19 bases. The CDR3 is 17 residues long. Germline values: CDR1 SGDLS, CDR2 YYNGEE. In DNA, the CDR3 is TGTGCCAGCAGCGTAGGTAACGGGGGATTCCGGGGAAACATTCAGTACTTC. This codes for CASSVGNGGFRGNIQYF.

The chain is built from TRBV5-5 and TRBJ2-7; tentatively, D is TRBD1 (5 bases). Germline CDR1 reads SGHKS; CDR2 reads YYEKEE (reference sequence). The CDR3 has 16 residues. Trimming took off 2 bases at V and 2 bases at J, with 17 bases between the two ends. The chain's CDR3 is CASSLIPTGLTYEQYF. As DNA, the CDR3 is TGTGCCAGCAGCTTAATACCAACAGGTTTAACCTACGAGCAGTACTTC.